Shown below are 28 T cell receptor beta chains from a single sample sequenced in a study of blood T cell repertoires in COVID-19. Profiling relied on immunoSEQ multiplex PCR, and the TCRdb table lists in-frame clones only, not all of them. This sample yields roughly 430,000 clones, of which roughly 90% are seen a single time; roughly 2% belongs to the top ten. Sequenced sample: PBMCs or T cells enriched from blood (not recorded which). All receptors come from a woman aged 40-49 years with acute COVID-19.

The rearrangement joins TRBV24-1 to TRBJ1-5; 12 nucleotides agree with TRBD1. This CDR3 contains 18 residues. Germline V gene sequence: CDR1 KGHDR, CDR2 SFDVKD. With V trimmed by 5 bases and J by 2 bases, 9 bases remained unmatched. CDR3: CATSVGTGGVGGNQPQHF. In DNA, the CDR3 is TGTGCCACCAGTGTTGGGACAGGGGGCGTTGGGGGCAATCAGCCCCAGCATTTT.

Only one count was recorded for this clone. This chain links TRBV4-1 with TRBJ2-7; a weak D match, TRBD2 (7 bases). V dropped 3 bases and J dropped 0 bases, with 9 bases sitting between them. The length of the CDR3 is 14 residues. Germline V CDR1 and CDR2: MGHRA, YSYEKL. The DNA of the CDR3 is TGCGCCAGCAGCCAGGGGGGGGCCTCCTACGAGCAGTACTTC. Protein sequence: CASSQGGASYEQYF.

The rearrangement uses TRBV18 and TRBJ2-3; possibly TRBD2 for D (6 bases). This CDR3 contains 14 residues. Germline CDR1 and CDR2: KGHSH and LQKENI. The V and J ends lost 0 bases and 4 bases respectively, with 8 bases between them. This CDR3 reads CASSPPEGPDTQYF. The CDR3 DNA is TGTGCCAGCTCACCACCGGAGGGCCCAGATACGCAGTATTTT.

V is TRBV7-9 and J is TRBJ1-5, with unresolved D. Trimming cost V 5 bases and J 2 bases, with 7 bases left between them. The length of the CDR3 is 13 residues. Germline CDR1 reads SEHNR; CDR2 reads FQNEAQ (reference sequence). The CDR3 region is CASSAAGNQPQHF. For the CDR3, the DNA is TGTGCCAGCAGCGCCGCGGGCAATCAGCCCCAGCATTTT.

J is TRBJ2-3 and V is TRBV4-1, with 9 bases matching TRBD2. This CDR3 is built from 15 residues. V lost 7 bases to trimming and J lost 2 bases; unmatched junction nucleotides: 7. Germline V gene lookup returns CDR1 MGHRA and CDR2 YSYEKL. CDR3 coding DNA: TGCGCCAGCAAATGGCGGGGGGGAACCACAGATACGCAGTATTTT. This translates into CASKWRGGTTDTQYF.

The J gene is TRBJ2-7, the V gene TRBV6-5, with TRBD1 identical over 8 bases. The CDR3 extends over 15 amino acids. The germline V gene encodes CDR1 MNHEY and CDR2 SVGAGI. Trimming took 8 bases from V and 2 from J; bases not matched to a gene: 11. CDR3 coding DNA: TGTGCCAGCTTCCAACCGGGACAGGCCCCCTACGAGCAGTACTTC. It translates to CASFQPGQAPYEQYF.

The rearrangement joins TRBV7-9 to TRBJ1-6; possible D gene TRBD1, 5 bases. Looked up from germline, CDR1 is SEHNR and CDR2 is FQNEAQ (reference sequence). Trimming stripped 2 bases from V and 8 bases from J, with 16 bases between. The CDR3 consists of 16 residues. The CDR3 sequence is CASSLRLGGGDSPLHF. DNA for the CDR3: TGTGCCAGCAGCTTAAGGTTGGGGGGAGGTGATTCACCCCTCCACTTT.

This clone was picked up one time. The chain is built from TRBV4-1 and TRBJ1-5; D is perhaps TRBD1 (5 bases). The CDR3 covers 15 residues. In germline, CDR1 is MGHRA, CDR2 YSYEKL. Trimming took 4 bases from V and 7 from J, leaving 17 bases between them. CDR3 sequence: CASSRVRDREQPQHF. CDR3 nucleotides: TGCGCCAGCAGCCGCGTCAGGGACCGGGAGCAGCCCCAGCATTTT.

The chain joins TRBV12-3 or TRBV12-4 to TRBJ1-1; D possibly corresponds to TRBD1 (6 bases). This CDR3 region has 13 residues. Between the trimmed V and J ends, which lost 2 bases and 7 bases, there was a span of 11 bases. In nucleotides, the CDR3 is TGTGCCAGCAGTTTAATCGCCAGGGGTGAAGCTTTCTTT. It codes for CASSLIARGEAFF.

The CDR3 loop reads CASRGRDSTNEKLFF. CDR3 DNA sequence: TGTGCCAGCAGGGGCAGGGATTCAACTAATGAAAAACTGTTTTTT. The J gene is TRBJ1-4, the V gene TRBV6-5; possibly TRBD1 for D (5 bases). The CDR3 is made up of 15 amino acids. V lost 6 bases, J lost 0 bases, and 11 bases lay in between. CDR1 MNHEY and CDR2 SVGAGI come from the germline V gene.

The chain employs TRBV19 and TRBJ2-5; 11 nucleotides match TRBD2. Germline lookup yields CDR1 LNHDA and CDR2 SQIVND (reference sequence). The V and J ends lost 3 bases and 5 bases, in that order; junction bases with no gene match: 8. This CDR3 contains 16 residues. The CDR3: CASSIVAGGGRETQYF. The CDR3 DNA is TGTGCCAGTAGTATCGTAGCGGGGGGGGGTCGGGAGACCCAGTACTTC.

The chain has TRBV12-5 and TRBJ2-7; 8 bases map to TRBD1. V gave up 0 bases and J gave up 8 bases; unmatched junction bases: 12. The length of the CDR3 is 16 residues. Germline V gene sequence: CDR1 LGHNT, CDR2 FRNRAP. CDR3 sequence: CASGLVLGTGPLQQYF. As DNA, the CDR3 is TGTGCTAGTGGTTTGGTGCTCGGGACAGGCCCTCTCCAGCAGTACTTC. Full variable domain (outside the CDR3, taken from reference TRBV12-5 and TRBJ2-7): DARVTQTPRHKVTEMGQEVTMRCQPILGHNTVFWYRQTMMQGLELLAYFRNRAPLDDSGMPKDRFSAEMPDATLATLKIQPSEPRDSAVYFCASGLVLGTGPLQQYFGPGTRLTVT.

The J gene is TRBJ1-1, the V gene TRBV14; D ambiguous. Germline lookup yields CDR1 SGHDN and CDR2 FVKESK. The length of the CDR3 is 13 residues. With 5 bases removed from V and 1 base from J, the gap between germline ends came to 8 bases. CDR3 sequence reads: CASSSQPNTEAFF. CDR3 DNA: TGTGCCAGCAGCTCACAGCCGAACACTGAAGCTTTCTTT.

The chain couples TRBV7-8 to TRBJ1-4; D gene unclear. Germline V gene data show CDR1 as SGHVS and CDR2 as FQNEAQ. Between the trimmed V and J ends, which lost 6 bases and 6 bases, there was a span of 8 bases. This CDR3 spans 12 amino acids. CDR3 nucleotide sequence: TGTGCCAGCAGGGGCGCCGATGAAAAACTGTTTTTT. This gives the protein CASRGADEKLFF.

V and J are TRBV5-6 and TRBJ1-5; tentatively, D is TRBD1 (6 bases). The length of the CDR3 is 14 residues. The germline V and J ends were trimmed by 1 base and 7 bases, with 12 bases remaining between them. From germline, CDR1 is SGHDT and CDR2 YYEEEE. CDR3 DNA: TGTGCCAGCAGCTTGTTACAGGGCGGCCAGCCCCAGCATTTT. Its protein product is CASSLLQGGQPQHF.

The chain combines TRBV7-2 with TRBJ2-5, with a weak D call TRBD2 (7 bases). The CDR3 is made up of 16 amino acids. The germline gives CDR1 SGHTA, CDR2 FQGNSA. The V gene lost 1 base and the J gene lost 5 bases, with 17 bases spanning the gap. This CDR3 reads CASSLVPRRGAETQYF. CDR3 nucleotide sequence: TGTGCCAGCAGCTTAGTACCTCGTCGGGGGGCGGAGACCCAGTACTTC.

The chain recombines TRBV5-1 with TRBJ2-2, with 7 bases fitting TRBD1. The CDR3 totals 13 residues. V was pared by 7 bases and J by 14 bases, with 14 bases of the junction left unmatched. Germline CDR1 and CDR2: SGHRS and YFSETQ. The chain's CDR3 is CASGTENTGKLFF. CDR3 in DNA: TGCGCCAGCGGGACAGAAAATACCGGGAAACTGTTTTTT.

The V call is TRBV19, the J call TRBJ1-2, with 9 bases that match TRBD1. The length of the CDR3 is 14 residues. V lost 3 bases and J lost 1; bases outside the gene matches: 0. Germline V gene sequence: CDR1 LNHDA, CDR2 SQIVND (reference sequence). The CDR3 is CASSMDRGNYGYTF. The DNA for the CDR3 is TGTGCCAGTAGTATGGACAGGGGTAACTATGGCTACACCTTC.

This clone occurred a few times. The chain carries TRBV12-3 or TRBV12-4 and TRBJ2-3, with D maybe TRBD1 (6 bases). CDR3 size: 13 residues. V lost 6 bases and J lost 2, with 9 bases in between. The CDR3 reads CASRTGATDTQYF. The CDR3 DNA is TGTGCCAGCAGGACAGGAGCCACAGATACGCAGTATTTT.

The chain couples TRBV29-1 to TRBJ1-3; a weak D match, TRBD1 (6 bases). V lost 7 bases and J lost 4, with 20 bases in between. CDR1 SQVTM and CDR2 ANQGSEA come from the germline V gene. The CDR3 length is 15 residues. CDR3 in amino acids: CSAGTRDFRGNTIYF. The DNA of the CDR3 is TGCAGCGCTGGGACACGAGATTTCCGGGGAAACACCATATATTTT.

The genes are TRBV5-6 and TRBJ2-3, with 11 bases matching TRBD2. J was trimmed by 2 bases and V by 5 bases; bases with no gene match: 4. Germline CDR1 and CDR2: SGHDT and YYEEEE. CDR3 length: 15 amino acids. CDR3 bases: TGTGCCAGCAGTTCTAGCGGGGGGAACACAGATACGCAGTATTTT. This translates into CASSSSGGNTDTQYF.

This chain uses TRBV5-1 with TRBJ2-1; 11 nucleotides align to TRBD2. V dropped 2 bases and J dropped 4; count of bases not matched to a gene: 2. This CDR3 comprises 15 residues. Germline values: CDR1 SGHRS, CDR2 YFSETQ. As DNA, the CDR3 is TGCGCCAGCAGCTTACTAGCGGGGGAGTACAATGAGCAGTTCTTC. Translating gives CASSLLAGEYNEQFF.

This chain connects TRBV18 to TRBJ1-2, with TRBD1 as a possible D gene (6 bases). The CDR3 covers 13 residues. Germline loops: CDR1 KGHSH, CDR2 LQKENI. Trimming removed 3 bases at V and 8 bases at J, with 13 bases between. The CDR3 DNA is TGTGCCAGCTCACCCAACAGGGATAGAGGCTACACCTTC. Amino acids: CASSPNRDRGYTF.

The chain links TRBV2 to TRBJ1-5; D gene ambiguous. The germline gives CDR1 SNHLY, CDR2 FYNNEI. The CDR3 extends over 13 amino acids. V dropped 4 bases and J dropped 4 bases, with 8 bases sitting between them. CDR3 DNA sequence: TGTGCCAGCAGTGTATGGGAGAATCAGCCCCAGCATTTT. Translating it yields CASSVWENQPQHF. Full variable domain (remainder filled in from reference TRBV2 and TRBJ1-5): EPEVTQTPSHQVTQMGQEVILRCVPISNHLYFYWYRQILGQKVEFLVSFYNNEISEKSEIFDDQFSVERPDGSNFTLKIRSTKLEDSAMYFCASSVWENQPQHFGDGTRLSIL.

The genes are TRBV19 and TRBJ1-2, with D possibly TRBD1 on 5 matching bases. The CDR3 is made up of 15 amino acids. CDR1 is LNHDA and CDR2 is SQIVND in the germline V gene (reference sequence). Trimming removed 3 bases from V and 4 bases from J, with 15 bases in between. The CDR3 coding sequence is TGTGCCAGTAGTATGGGGGGGGAAGACCTCTATGGCTACACCTTC. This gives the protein CASSMGGEDLYGYTF.

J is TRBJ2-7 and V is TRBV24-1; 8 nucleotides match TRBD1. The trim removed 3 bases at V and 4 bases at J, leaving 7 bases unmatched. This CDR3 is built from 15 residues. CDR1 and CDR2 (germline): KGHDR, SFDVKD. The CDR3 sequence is CATSDPRQGAYEQYF. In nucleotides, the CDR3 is TGTGCCACCAGTGATCCCCGCCAGGGGGCTTACGAGCAGTACTTC.

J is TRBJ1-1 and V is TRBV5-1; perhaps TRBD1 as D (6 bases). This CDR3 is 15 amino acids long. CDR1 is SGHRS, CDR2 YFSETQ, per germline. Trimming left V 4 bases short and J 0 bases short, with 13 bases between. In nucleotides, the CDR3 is TGCGCCAGCAGCACCCGGACAGAAATGAACACTGAAGCTTTCTTT. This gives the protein CASSTRTEMNTEAFF.

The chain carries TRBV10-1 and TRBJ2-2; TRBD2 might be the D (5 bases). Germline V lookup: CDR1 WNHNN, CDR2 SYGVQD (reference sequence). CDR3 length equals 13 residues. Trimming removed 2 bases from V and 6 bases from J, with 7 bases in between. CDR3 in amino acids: CASSETRPGELFF. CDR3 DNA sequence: TGCGCCAGCAGTGAGACTAGACCCGGGGAGCTGTTTTTT.